The 19 T cell receptor beta chains presented below share a single source sample, sequenced in a study of vaccination and CD4 T cells after COVID-19. Described treatment: approximately nine-day PBMC culture with coronavirus spike peptide pools or control peptides (ViraFEST assay). The antigens these receptors bind are not known. The Oncomine TCR Beta short-read assay was applied to DNA of cultured CD4+ T cells. TCRdb called the PCR reads again in MiXCR, with one record for every CDR3 protein. Among roughly 10,000 distinct CDR3 sequences listed, about 60% were seen once. The sample was CD4+ T cells from blood, cultured in vitro. The receptors stem from a human donor who had recovered from COVID-19.

CDR3 amino acids: CASSLRDRGSGAFF. The CDR3 nucleotides are TGTGCCAGCAGCCTCCGGGACCGCGGCTCGGGAGCTTTCTTT. J is TRBJ1-1 and V is TRBV2; D perhaps matches TRBD1 (5 bases). CDR3 length: 14 amino acids. The ends were cut back, 6 bases at V and 10 bases at J, with 21 bases in the middle. CDR1 and CDR2 (germline): SNHLY, FYNNEI.

This chain joins TRBV6-4 and TRBJ2-3; 7 nucleotides match TRBD1. Germline CDR1 reads MRHNA; CDR2 reads SNTAGT. The CDR3 has 14 residues. V was pared by 0 bases and J by 4 bases, with 1 base of the junction left unmatched. In DNA, the CDR3 is TGTGCCAGCAGTGACTCAGGGGGCGCAGATACGCAGTATTTT. Protein: CASSDSGGADTQYF.

The V and J genes are TRBV14 and TRBJ2-1; D might be TRBD1 (5 bases). The CDR3 covers 16 residues. The germline CDR1 and CDR2 sequences are SGHDN and FVKESK. The germline V and J ends were trimmed by 0 bases and 0 bases, with 9 bases remaining between them. The CDR3 nucleotides read TGTGCCAGCAGCCAAGAATGGGGCTTCTCCTACAATGAGCAGTTCTTC. Translation gives CASSQEWGFSYNEQFF.

The chain is built from TRBV6-1 and TRBJ2-7; either TRBD1 or TRBD2 may supply D (5 bases each). CDR3 length equals 13 residues. In germline, CDR1 is MNHNS, CDR2 SASEGT. With 5 bases removed from V and 7 bases from J, the gap between germline ends came to 15 bases. The CDR3 region has the DNA TGTGCCAGCAGTAGGGACCTCCGGTCGGAGCAGTACTTC. Translating it yields CASSRDLRSEQYF.

The chain carries TRBV2 and TRBJ1-2; D gene unclear. With 3 bases removed from V and 3 bases from J, the gap between germline ends came to 11 bases. This CDR3 spans 14 amino acids. Germline V gene data show CDR1 as SNHLY and CDR2 as FYNNEI. The CDR3 nucleotides are TGTGCCAGCAGTGAGCTGGGTAGGGACTATGGCTACACCTTC. This sequence encodes CASSELGRDYGYTF.

Only a few counts were recorded for this clonotype. The chain has TRBV2 and TRBJ2-5, with 7 bases identical to TRBD2. With 0 bases clipped from V and 7 bases from J, the junction kept 5 bases outside the gene matches. CDR3 length: 14 residues. Germline V gene data show CDR1 as SNHLY and CDR2 as FYNNEI. CDR3 protein: CASSEAGGPGTQYF. The CDR3 DNA sequence: TGTGCCAGCAGTGAAGCGGGAGGGCCGGGGACCCAGTACTTC.

This clonotype was counted once. The J gene is TRBJ2-5, the V gene TRBV20-1, with D maybe TRBD2 (5 bases). Germline assignment: CDR1 DFQATT and CDR2 SNEGSKA (reference sequence). Trimming shortened V by 0 bases and J by 2 bases, and 10 bases separated the two germline ends. This CDR3 spans 14 amino acids. This CDR3 is CSARDGGIQETQYF. CDR3 nucleotide sequence: TGCAGTGCTAGAGATGGAGGCATTCAAGAGACCCAGTACTTC.

The chain carries TRBV7-9 and TRBJ2-3, with D unresolved. This CDR3 has 12 residues. Germline V CDR1 and CDR2: SEHNR, FQNEAQ (reference sequence). V gave up 0 bases and J gave up 3 bases, with 1 base separating them. The CDR3 region is CASSLATDTQYF. The CDR3, as DNA: TGTGCCAGCAGCTTAGCTACAGATACGCAGTATTTT.

The chain carries TRBV4-1 and TRBJ2-7; perhaps TRBD2 as D (6 bases). The V end lost 4 bases, the J end lost 6 bases, and 22 bases lay between the germline ends. There are 16 residues in the CDR3. CDR1 is MGHRA and CDR2 is YSYEKL in the germline V gene. CDR3 sequence reads: CASSPLLGGRRGEQYF. In DNA form, the CDR3 reads TGCGCCAGCAGCCCACTGTTGGGTGGGAGGCGAGGCGAGCAGTACTTC.

The gene calls are TRBV6-1 and TRBJ2-7, with no clear D. The CDR3 is made up of 12 amino acids. The germline V and J ends were trimmed by 4 bases and 6 bases, with 10 bases remaining between them. Germline-derived CDR1 and CDR2 are MNHNS and SASEGT. The CDR3 spells CASSARKGEQYF. As DNA, the CDR3 is TGTGCCAGCAGTGCCAGGAAAGGCGAGCAGTACTTC.

The chain has TRBV6-1 and TRBJ2-3, with 12 bases identical to TRBD1. Germline V gene sequence: CDR1 MNHNS, CDR2 SASEGT. V shed 6 bases, J shed 7 bases, and the junction held 8 bases outside the gene matches. CDR3 length: 15 amino acids. The DNA for the CDR3 is TGTGCCAGCAGCCCGGGACAGGGGGCGCGATATACGCAGTATTTT. Protein sequence: CASSPGQGARYTQYF.

V usage is TRBV27 and J usage is TRBJ1-2, with 7 bases lining up with TRBD1. Per the germline V gene, CDR1 is MNHEY and CDR2 is SMNVEV (reference sequence). V gave up 6 bases and J gave up 3 bases; unmatched junction bases: 4. CDR3 length: 13 amino acids. The CDR3 sequence: CASRLTGDYGYTF. The CDR3 DNA follows: TGTGCCAGCAGGCTTACAGGGGACTATGGCTACACCTTC.

This clonotype was counted a few times. V usage is TRBV6-1 and J usage is TRBJ2-1; 9 bases map to TRBD2. The CDR3 loop spans 16 amino acids. CDR1 MNHNS and CDR2 SASEGT come from the germline V gene. The V and J ends lost 5 bases and 3 bases, in that order; junction bases with no gene match: 8. This CDR3 is CASSIAPTSGYNEQFF. For the CDR3, the DNA is TGTGCCAGCAGTATCGCTCCGACTAGCGGCTACAATGAGCAGTTCTTC.

In nucleotides, the CDR3 is TGTGCCAGCAGTGAAAGCTCCGCAGGGGTCAAAAACATTCAGTACTTC. Encoded protein: CASSESSAGVKNIQYF. V and J are TRBV2 and TRBJ2-4, with D perhaps TRBD1 (6 bases). Germline values: CDR1 SNHLY, CDR2 FYNNEI. V lost 2 bases and J 3 bases, leaving 14 bases between the germline ends. The CDR3 length is 16 residues.

This clonotype appeared a few times. This chain links TRBV28 with TRBJ1-2; TRBD1 matches 8 bases. CDR3 length: 12 amino acids. J was trimmed by 6 bases and V by 4 bases; bases with no gene match: 1. CDR1 MDHEN and CDR2 SYDVKM come from the germline V gene. CDR3 bases: TGTGCCAGCAGTTCACAGGGGGATGGCTACACCTTC. Translated, it gives CASSSQGDGYTF.

The chain recombines TRBV2 with TRBJ1-2; D is uncertain. The CDR3 totals 13 residues. Trimming removed 2 bases at V and 2 bases at J, with 6 bases between. Germline lookup yields CDR1 SNHLY and CDR2 FYNNEI. CDR3 bases: TGTGCCAGCAGTGAAAACAGAAACTATGGCTACACCTTC. Translated, it gives CASSENRNYGYTF.

Only a few counts were recorded for this clonotype. This chain links TRBV5-4 with TRBJ2-7; the D is unclear. V was shortened by 3 bases and J by 2 bases, with 12 bases between the two germline ends. Germline assignment: CDR1 SGHNT and CDR2 YYREEE (reference sequence). The CDR3 runs to 14 residues. Here the CDR3 reads CASSSEQLTYEQYF. The CDR3 nucleotides are TGTGCCAGCAGCTCCGAACAGTTAACCTACGAGCAGTACTTC.

V is TRBV6-1 and J is TRBJ1-1, with 7 bases fitting TRBD1. Trimming took 1 base from V and 4 from J; bases not matched to a gene: 9. The CDR3 consists of 16 residues. CDR1 and CDR2 from the germline V gene are MNHNS and SASEGT. DNA of the CDR3: TGTGCCAGCAGTGAAGGACAGGGCCTTTTCGGCACTGAAGCTTTCTTT. Translated: CASSEGQGLFGTEAFF.

V usage is TRBV15 and J usage is TRBJ2-3; D remains unclear. There are 18 residues in the CDR3. Germline CDR1 reads LNHNV; CDR2 reads YYDKDF (reference sequence). Trimming took 2 bases from V and 0 from J, leaving 18 bases between them. CDR3 nucleotide sequence: TGTGCCACCAGCAGACCGACACCTGACGGGTGGAGCACAGATACGCAGTATTTT. Translating gives CATSRPTPDGWSTDTQYF.